This TCR beta chain was profiled in a study of blood T cell repertoires in COVID-19. Original processing notes: How many nucleated cells were present was estimated from reference gene primer amplification. TCRdb's copy holds only in-frame clones and misses some; the assay was immunoSEQ multiplex PCR. D and trimming were read from the DNA, whereas the V and J calls and clone size are those reported in that table. There are around 230,000 clones in the sample; 80% to 90% occur only once, and 7.5% to 9% lies in the top ten. The sequencing input was peripheral blood. This receptor was taken from a woman aged 45-60 years with acute or convalescent COVID-19.

The CDR3 coding sequence is TGTGCCAGCAGCGCAACGGCTCGCGTAGGAGGTCAGAATGGCTACACCTTC. Translating it yields CASSATARVGGQNGYTF. The chain uses TRBV9 and TRBJ1-2; D gene unclear. V lost 3 bases, J lost 6 bases, and 24 bases lay in between. The CDR3 is made up of 17 amino acids. CDR1 and CDR2 from the germline V gene are SGDLS and YYNGEE.